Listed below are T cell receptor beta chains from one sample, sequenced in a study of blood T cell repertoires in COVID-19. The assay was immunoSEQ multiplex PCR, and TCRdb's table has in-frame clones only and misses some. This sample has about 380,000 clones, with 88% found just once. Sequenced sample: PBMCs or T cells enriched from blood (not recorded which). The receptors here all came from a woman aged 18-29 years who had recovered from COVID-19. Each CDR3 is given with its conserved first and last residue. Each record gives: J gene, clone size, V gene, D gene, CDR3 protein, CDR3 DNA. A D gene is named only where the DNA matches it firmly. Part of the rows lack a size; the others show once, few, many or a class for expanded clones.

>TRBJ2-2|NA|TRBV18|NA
CASSRGLPNTGELFF
TGTGCCAGCTCACGGGGACTGCCGAACACCGGGGAGCTGTTTTTT
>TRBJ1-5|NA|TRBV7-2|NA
CASSHGDILNQPQHF
TGTGCCAGCAGCCATGGGGACATTTTAAATCAGCCCCAGCATTTT
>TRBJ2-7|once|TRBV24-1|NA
CATSDDYSYEQYF
TGTGCCACCAGTGATGACTACTCCTACGAGCAGTACTTC
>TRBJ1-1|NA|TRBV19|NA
CASSNPPGEYLNLNAFF
TGTGCCAGTAGTAACCCTCCAGGGGAGTATTTGAATTTGAACGCTTTCTTT
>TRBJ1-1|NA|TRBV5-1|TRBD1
CASSEDRRGNTEAFF
TGCGCCAGCAGCGAGGACAGGAGGGGGAACACTGAAGCTTTCTTT
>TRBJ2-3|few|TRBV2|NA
CASSVEGASTDTQYF
TGTGCCAGCAGCGTGGAAGGGGCCAGCACAGATACGCAGTATTTT
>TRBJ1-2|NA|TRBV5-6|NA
CASSLGQAPAGYTF
TGTGCCAGCAGCTTGGGACAGGCCCCGGCAGGCTACACCTTC
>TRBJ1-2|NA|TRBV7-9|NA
CASSFREGGYTF
TGTGCCAGCAGCTTCAGGGAAGGAGGCTACACCTTC
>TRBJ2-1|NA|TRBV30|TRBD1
CAWSVKPGTGAWNEQFF
TGTGCCTGGAGTGTAAAACCGGGGACAGGGGCCTGGAATGAGCAGTTCTTC
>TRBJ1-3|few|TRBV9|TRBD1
CASSVRRDRGSGNTIYF
TGTGCCAGCAGCGTCCGCCGGGACAGGGGTTCTGGAAACACCATATATTTT
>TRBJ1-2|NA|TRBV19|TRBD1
CASLGQGVGDGYTF
TGTGCCAGCCTGGGACAGGGGGTGGGCGATGGCTACACCTTC
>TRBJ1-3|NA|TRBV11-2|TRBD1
CASSLGQTNSGNTIYF
TGTGCCAGCAGCCTGGGACAGACTAACTCTGGAAACACCATATATTTT